Following are 20 T cell receptor beta chains from one sample sequenced in a study of blood T cell repertoires in COVID-19. Measured with immunoSEQ multiplex PCR; TCRdb has only the in-frame clones, and not every one. The sample contains under 200,000 clones, 80% of which appear only once. Material for sequencing was peripheral blood. The source of these receptors is a man between 70 and 80 years old with active or convalescent COVID-19.

J is TRBJ2-1 and V is TRBV19; D is perhaps TRBD2 (6 bases). Deletions cut 5 bases from V and 0 bases from J, with 17 bases between. The CDR3 has 17 residues. Germline assignment: CDR1 LNHDA and CDR2 SQIVND (reference sequence). This CDR3 is CASSLPRGKSSYNEQFF. In DNA form, the CDR3 reads TGTGCCAGTAGTCTCCCGCGGGGAAAGAGCTCCTACAATGAGCAGTTCTTC. Full variable domain (missing parts from reference TRBV19 and TRBJ2-1): DGGITQSPKYLFRKEGQNVTLSCEQNLNHDAMYWYRQDPGQGLRLIYYSQIVNDFQKGDIAEGYSVSREKKESFPLTVTSAQKNPTAFYLCASSLPRGKSSYNEQFFGPGTRLTVL.

This clone was seen at least ten times. The V gene is TRBV2, the J gene TRBJ2-1; D is perhaps TRBD2 (7 bases). The CDR3 covers 16 residues. Trimming pared 3 bases from V and 7 bases from J, leaving 19 bases between. Germline CDR1 SNHLY, CDR2 FYNNEI. CDR3 sequence reads: CASSDLLLAQGNEQFF. The CDR3 nucleotides are TGTGCCAGCAGTGACTTATTACTAGCGCAGGGGAATGAGCAGTTCTTC.

This clone appeared once. V and J are TRBV10-3 and TRBJ2-7; 11 bases agree with TRBD2. The CDR3 length is 15 residues. V dropped 0 bases and J dropped 5; count of bases not matched to a gene: 3. Germline CDR1 is ENHRY and CDR2 is SYGVKD. The CDR3 DNA reads TGTGCCATCAGTGAGTCGATGACTAGCGGGGACGAGCAGTACTTC. This translates into CAISESMTSGDEQYF.

The genes are TRBV27 and TRBJ1-6; tentatively, D is TRBD1 (6 bases). The CDR3 runs to 16 residues. Looked up from germline, CDR1 is MNHEY and CDR2 is SMNVEV (reference sequence). V dropped 6 bases and J dropped 9 bases, with 21 bases sitting between them. This CDR3 reads CASSYLSRIQGSPLHF. The CDR3 DNA follows: TGTGCCAGCAGCTACCTCTCCAGAATACAGGGTTCACCCCTCCACTTT.

The chain combines TRBV7-6 with TRBJ1-1; 7 positions match TRBD1. The CDR3 covers 13 residues. Germline trimming cut 5 bases from V and 4 bases from J; bases unmatched to any gene: 4. Per germline, CDR1 SGHVS and CDR2 FNYEAQ. CDR3 bases: TGTGCCAGCAGCAGACAGGGAGGCACTGAAGCTTTCTTT. Translating it yields CASSRQGGTEAFF.

The chain carries TRBV3-1 (or the pseudogene TRBV3-2) and TRBJ2-5; 8 nucleotides match TRBD2. J was trimmed by 3 bases and V by 1 base; bases with no gene match: 16. CDR1 is LGHDT, CDR2 YNNKEL, per germline (reference sequence). This CDR3 has 19 residues. The CDR3 protein is CASSQALLGTAGAKETQYF. The CDR3 DNA reads TGTGCCAGCAGCCAAGCGCTCCTAGGAACAGCGGGGGCAAAAGAGACCCAGTACTTC.

The rearrangement joins TRBV9 to TRBJ1-1; D is uncertain. CDR1 is SGDLS and CDR2 is YYNGEE in the germline V gene. This CDR3 has 15 amino acids. Between the trimmed V and J ends, which lost 0 bases and 3 bases, there was a span of 12 bases. The CDR3 loop reads CASSVASDSYTEAFF. The CDR3 nucleotides read TGTGCCAGCAGCGTAGCTTCGGACTCGTACACTGAAGCTTTCTTT.

This chain uses TRBV7-9 with TRBJ1-6, with 9 bases identical to TRBD1. This CDR3 is 17 amino acids long. CDR1 is SEHNR, CDR2 FQNEAQ, per germline (reference sequence). V was pared by 5 bases and J by 5 bases, with 10 bases of the junction left unmatched. CDR3: CASSPLSRDRDNSPLHF. The CDR3 DNA is TGTGCCAGCAGCCCTCTCTCGAGGGACAGGGATAATTCACCCCTCCACTTT.

The rearrangement uses TRBV20-1 and TRBJ1-2, with D uncertain. The V and J ends lost 6 bases and 8 bases respectively, with 19 bases between them. Per the germline V gene, CDR1 is DFQATT and CDR2 is SNEGSKA (reference sequence). The CDR3 consists of 13 residues. The CDR3 nucleotides read TGCAGTGCGAGTGATCCGGGCCCGGGGGGCTACACCTTC. Encoded protein: CSASDPGPGGYTF.

Note on this clone: The same CDR3 arises from other DNA sequences in this sample as well. The genes are TRBV5-1 and TRBJ2-5; 8 bases agree with TRBD2. CDR1 is SGHRS, CDR2 YFSETQ, per germline. The CDR3 spans 15 residues. The J segment lost 4 bases and the V segment lost 0 bases, leaving 5 bases of the junction unmatched. CDR3 nucleotides: TGCGCCAGCAGCTTGGCCGGGACTAGACGAGAGACCCAGTACTTC. This translates into CASSLAGTRRETQYF.

This clone was seen only a few times. The chain joins TRBV4-1 to TRBJ1-4; TRBD1 matches 7 bases. With V trimmed by 6 bases and J by 5 bases, 18 bases remained unmatched. Germline CDR1 MGHRA, CDR2 YSYEKL. The CDR3 covers 18 residues. The CDR3, as DNA: TGCGCCAGCAGTCAGCGCGATGTACCGGGACAGAGGAATGAAAAACTGTTTTTT. Its protein is CASSQRDVPGQRNEKLFF.

This clone was observed once. This rearrangement joins TRBV19 to TRBJ2-1; 8 bases line up with TRBD2. In germline, CDR1 is LNHDA, CDR2 SQIVND (reference sequence). V lost 1 base, J lost 9 bases, and 8 bases stayed unmatched. The CDR3 is made up of 15 amino acids. CDR3 amino acids: CASSIVEGLVLEQFF. The CDR3 DNA reads as TGTGCCAGTAGTATAGTGGAGGGACTAGTACTTGAGCAGTTCTTC.

This chain links TRBV7-8 with TRBJ2-3, with D perhaps TRBD1 (6 bases). This CDR3 has 16 residues. Trimming shortened V by 5 bases and J by 0 bases, and 15 bases separated the two germline ends. Germline CDR1 reads SGHVS; CDR2 reads FQNEAQ. CDR3 DNA sequence: TGTGCCAGCAGCCCGAACACAGGGTGGAGCACAGATACGCAGTATTTT. Amino acids: CASSPNTGWSTDTQYF.

The rearrangement joins TRBV6-2 or TRBV6-3 to TRBJ1-1, with 7 bases matching TRBD1. Germline lookup yields CDR1 MNHEY and CDR2 SVGEGT. The CDR3 runs 14 residues. Trimming at V came to 5 bases and at J to 0 bases, leaving 3 bases not matched to a gene. The DNA for the CDR3 is TGTGCCAGCAGTACGGGACAGATGAACACTGAAGCTTTCTTT. Translation gives CASSTGQMNTEAFF.

The rearrangement uses TRBV18 and TRBJ2-1, with 10 bases aligning to TRBD2. Germline V CDR1 and CDR2: KGHSH, LQKENI. With 1 base clipped from V and 7 bases from J, the junction kept 13 bases outside the gene matches. CDR3 size: 18 residues. CDR3: CASSPRLTSGTGGNEQFF. The CDR3 nucleotides read TGTGCCAGCTCACCACGTCTCACTAGCGGGACGGGTGGGAATGAGCAGTTCTTC.

The gene calls are TRBV27 and TRBJ1-1; the match to TRBD1 covers 9 bases. The CDR3 totals 16 residues. The germline gives CDR1 MNHEY, CDR2 SMNVEV (reference sequence). V shed 6 bases, J shed 4 bases, and the junction held 12 bases outside the gene matches. The CDR3 loop reads CASRAQGAKYTTEAFF. CDR3 DNA sequence: TGTGCCAGCAGGGCACAGGGGGCGAAGTATACCACTGAAGCTTTCTTT.

This clone has only one observation. The chain recombines TRBV4-1 with TRBJ1-6; D possibly corresponds to TRBD1 (5 bases). Trimming took 0 bases from V and 13 from J, leaving 16 bases between them. The length of the CDR3 is 15 residues. The V gene's germline CDR1 is MGHRA and CDR2 YSYEKL. As DNA, the CDR3 is TGCGCCAGCAGCCAAGAACAACGGGGGGTGACTCCCCTCCACTTT. Its protein product is CASSQEQRGVTPLHF.

The genes are TRBV18 and TRBJ2-6; 7 bases match TRBD1. V lost 3 bases and J lost 0; bases outside the gene matches: 2. The CDR3 has 16 residues. CDR1 and CDR2 (germline): KGHSH, LQKENI. DNA for the CDR3: TGTGCCAGCTCACCGACAGGGTCCTCTGGGGCCAACGTCCTGACTTTC. Translation: CASSPTGSSGANVLTF. Variable domain in full (rest from reference TRBV18 and TRBJ2-6): NAGVMQNPRHLVRRRGQEARLRCSPMKGHSHVYWYRQLPEEGLKFMVYLQKENIIDESGMPKERFSAEFPKEGPSILRIQQVVRGDSAAYFCASSPTGSSGANVLTFGAGSRLTVL.

This clone is a singleton in its sample. The DNA of the CDR3 is TGTGCCAGCAGCGGAACTGGGACAGGCGGTGGCTACACCTTC. Its translation: CASSGTGTGGGYTF. V usage is TRBV2 and J usage is TRBJ1-2; 8 bases are a match to TRBD1. V trimming: 6 bases; J trimming: 7 bases; junction bases outside the gene matches: 10. From germline, CDR1 is SNHLY and CDR2 FYNNEI. The CDR3 contains 14 residues.

J is TRBJ1-2 and V is TRBV6-5, with 7 positions matching TRBD1. Looked up from germline, CDR1 is MNHEY and CDR2 is SVGAGI. The J segment lost 7 bases and the V segment lost 4 bases, leaving 3 bases of the junction unmatched. The CDR3 has 12 residues. The CDR3 reads CASSSRGIGYTF. The DNA of the CDR3 is TGTGCCAGCAGTTCCAGGGGGATTGGCTACACCTTC.